This T cell receptor (beta chain) comes out of a study of cytotoxic CD8 clonotypes in ibrutinib-treated CLL. In the study overall: Response samples came after a median approximately twelve months of treatment, range 6 to 36. Each sample contained, on average, just over 250,000 productive templates and roughly 100,000 productive rearrangements.

Depths of 1 in 200,000 to 1 in 1 million T cells were the sequencing target. The method was immunoSEQ multiplex PCR; TCRdb's version includes in-frame clones alone and lacks a portion of them. The sample lists under 200,000 clones, about 84% occurring once. Concerning this clone itself: Its antigen is not identified.

Study-level results: Public clonotypes occurred uncommonly; on treatment, they contracted or remained stable.

CDR3 length: 12 amino acids. V lost 5 bases and J lost 9, with 11 bases in between. CDR1 and CDR2 from the germline V gene are MDHEN and SYDVKM. This sample comprised PBMCs, obtained after 24 months of ibrutinib treatment. J is TRBJ2-1 and V is TRBV28; D unclear. The clonotype originates from a human donor with chronic lymphocytic leukemia. This chain's CDR3 is CASSNLVSEQFF. The CDR3 DNA is TGTGCCAGCAGTAACCTAGTTTCTGAGCAGTTCTTC.